The 16 T cell receptor beta chains in this list originate from one sample, sequenced in a study of post-analysis software for immune sequencing data. Findings and limits, study-wide: Included in a set of 5 or 6 TRBV segments more frequent in patients than controls were TRBV5-6, TRBV5-1 and TRBV20-1.

Unique molecular identifiers tagged the TCR beta cDNA libraries. TCRdb re-analysed the PCR reads in MiXCR, keeping a single row per CDR3 protein. The sample has approximately 250,000 distinct CDR3 sequences, 35% to 40% seen once; the top ten hold under 5.5%. These receptors are not linked to any known antigen. Sequencing was carried out using blood. These receptors were collected from a girl aged 10 to 17 with multiple sclerosis.

This rearrangement joins TRBV20-1 to TRBJ2-3; TRBD2 aligns across 12 bases. The CDR3 length is 15 residues. Trimming took 3 bases from V and 3 from J; bases not matched to a gene: 4. Germline lookup yields CDR1 DFQATT and CDR2 SNEGSKA (reference sequence). CDR3 sequence (DNA): TGCAGTGCTAGCCTAGCGGGGGGGGGAACAGATACGCAGTATTTT. This encodes CSASLAGGGTDTQYF.

V gene TRBV3-1 combines with J gene TRBJ2-5, with D tentatively TRBD2 (6 bases). V was trimmed by 2 bases and J by 7 bases, leaving 11 bases between them. Germline loops: CDR1 LGHDT, CDR2 YNNKEL (reference sequence). CDR3 length equals 13 residues. CDR3 DNA: TGTGCCAGCAGCCAAAGAGGAGGGCCGACCCAGTACTTC. Its protein is CASSQRGGPTQYF.

This clonotype came up many times. The V gene is TRBV6-4, the J gene TRBJ1-5; D unclear. The CDR3 runs to 13 residues. CDR1 is MRHNA, CDR2 SNTAGT, per germline. The V end was cut by 3 bases, the J end by 3 bases, with 6 bases between. The CDR3 sequence: CASSEAVNQPQHF. In nucleotides, the CDR3 is TGTGCCAGCAGTGAGGCGGTCAATCAGCCCCAGCATTTT.

In this sample, this clonotype turned up many times. The chain combines TRBV28 with TRBJ2-3, with D perhaps matching TRBD2 (6 bases). CDR1 is MDHEN, CDR2 SYDVKM, per germline. With 2 bases removed from V and 2 bases from J, the gap between germline ends came to 14 bases. The CDR3 consists of 16 residues. CDR3 in amino acids: CASSLSGSSNTDTQYF. CDR3 in DNA: TGTGCCAGCAGTTTAAGCGGGTCTTCCAACACAGATACGCAGTATTTT.

The rearrangement joins TRBV25-1 to TRBJ2-5; D gene ambiguous. Per germline, CDR1 MGHDK and CDR2 SYGVNS. V was pared by 2 bases and J by 1 base, with 8 bases between. This CDR3 is 14 amino acids long. CDR3 nucleotides: TGTGCCAGCAGTGAACAAGGTTTCCAAGAGACCCAGTACTTC. This sequence encodes CASSEQGFQETQYF.

This clonotype was recorded once. A much bigger clone sits one base away, suggesting this may be a read error. This chain joins TRBV15 and TRBJ1-2; 7 bases fit TRBD1. This CDR3 contains 13 residues. V lost 0 bases to trimming and J lost 10 bases; unmatched junction nucleotides: 5. Germline V CDR1 and CDR2: LNHNV, YYDKDF (reference sequence). CDR3 residues: CATSRERQGDYTF. The CDR3 bases are TGTGCCACCAGCAGAGAGAGGCAGGGGGACTACACCTTC.

This clonotype was seen just once. An end of the junction does not agree with germline; a read error may underlie this. The chain is built from TRBV5-6 and TRBJ2-3; D remains ambiguous. This CDR3 spans 13 amino acids. CDR1 and CDR2 from the germline V gene are SGHDT and YYEEEE. CDR3 coding DNA: TGTGCCGGCAGCGATGTGAGGACAGATACGCAGTATTTT. Amino acids: CAGSDVRTDTQYF.

The chain has TRBV20-1 and TRBJ1-5; no clear D gene. V was shortened by 3 bases and J by 5 bases, with 11 bases between the two germline ends. Germline CDR1 reads DFQATT; CDR2 reads SNEGSKA (reference sequence). The CDR3 extends over 13 amino acids. CDR3 in amino acids: CSASPLTDQPQHF. CDR3 in DNA: TGCAGTGCTAGCCCCCTGACTGATCAGCCCCAGCATTTT.

This clonotype was seen ten or more times. The V call is TRBV20-1, the J call TRBJ1-4; weak D call: TRBD1 (6 bases). The germline V and J ends were trimmed by 5 bases and 5 bases, with 18 bases remaining between them. The CDR3 loop spans 15 amino acids. Germline V gene sequence: CDR1 DFQATT, CDR2 SNEGSKA (reference sequence). CDR3 sequence reads: CSAPSETGLNEKLFF. DNA of the CDR3: TGCAGTGCTCCTTCCGAGACAGGCCTCAATGAAAAACTGTTTTTT.

This clonotype was observed a few times. A single base separates this from a much larger clone, so it may be a read error. The genes are TRBV25-1 and TRBJ2-5; 9 bases agree with TRBD1. Trimming at V came to 7 bases and at J to 3 bases, leaving 15 bases not matched to a gene. Germline V CDR1 and CDR2: MGHDK, SYGVNS. The length of the CDR3 is 17 residues. Here the CDR3 reads CASTSDGGTGYKETQYF. In nucleotides, the CDR3 is TGTGCCAGCACCAGTGACGGAGGGACAGGGTACAAAGAGACCCAGTACTTC. Using reference TRBV25-1 and TRBJ2-5 for the parts outside the CDR3, the full variable domain is EADIYQTPRYLVIGTGKKITLECSQTMGHDKMYWYQQDPGMELHLIHYSYGVNSTEKGDLSSESTVSRIRTEHFPLTLESARPSHTSQYLCASTSDGGTGYKETQYFGPGTRLLVL.

The CDR3 reads CASSQLTGNTEAFF. The CDR3, as DNA: TGTGCCAGCAGCCAATTAACAGGGAACACTGAAGCTTTCTTT. V and J are TRBV4-2 and TRBJ1-1, with D possibly TRBD1 on 5 matching bases. The CDR3 spans 14 residues. Germline V gene sequence: CDR1 LGHNA, CDR2 YNFKEQ. V lost 2 bases and J 1 base, leaving 8 bases between the germline ends.

V and J are TRBV4-1 and TRBJ2-5; 9 bases fit TRBD1. TRBJ2-7 matches the DNA end more closely, so the J call is doubtful. The CDR3 loop spans 16 amino acids. From germline, CDR1 is MGHRA and CDR2 YSYEKL. This chain's CDR3 is CASSQLITGGAGEQYF. In DNA, the CDR3 is TGCGCCAGCAGCCAACTCATTACAGGGGGCGCGGGCGAGCAGTACTTC.

This clonotype was seen at least ten times. The chain joins TRBV29-1 to TRBJ2-6; D is perhaps TRBD1 or TRBD2 (5 bases each). Germline V gene lookup returns CDR1 SQVTM and CDR2 ANQGSEA. The length of the CDR3 is 15 residues. Deletions cut 0 bases from V and 8 bases from J, with 14 bases between. The CDR3 region has the DNA TGCAGCGTTGAAGATCGGGACCGATCGTCCAACGTCCTGACTTTC. This encodes CSVEDRDRSSNVLTF. Looking up the rest from reference TRBV29-1 and TRBJ2-6 gives the full variable domain: SAVISQKPSRDICQRGTSLTIQCQVDSQVTMMFWYRQQPGQSLTLIATANQGSEATYESGFVIDKFPISRPNLTFSTLTVSNMSPEDSSIYLCSVEDRDRSSNVLTFGAGSRLTVL.

This clonotype was counted a few times. The rearrangement joins TRBV11-1 to TRBJ1-1; D remains ambiguous. The V gene lost 3 bases and the J gene lost 1 base, with 3 bases spanning the gap. Germline V lookup: CDR1 SGHAT, CDR2 FQDESV (reference sequence). This CDR3 has 12 residues. The CDR3 loop is CASSFPNTEAFF. DNA of the CDR3: TGTGCCAGCAGCTTCCCGAACACTGAAGCTTTCTTT.

In its sample, this clonotype was seen many times. The chain employs TRBV6-6 and TRBJ1-2, with no clear D. CDR1 and CDR2 (germline): MNHNY, SVGAGI (reference sequence). V was shortened by 2 bases and J by 3 bases, with 10 bases between the two germline ends. The CDR3 is made up of 14 amino acids. Written as DNA, the CDR3 is TGTGCCAGCAGTTACGGGCCAGATTACTATGGCTACACCTTC. Translated, it gives CASSYGPDYYGYTF.

Points on this clonotype: Given a much more abundant clone one base away, this may be a read error. The chain joins TRBV5-1 to TRBJ2-1; perhaps TRBD1 as D (5 bases). The length of the CDR3 is 14 residues. V shed 0 bases and J shed 9 bases, with 13 bases lying between them. Germline values: CDR1 SGHRS, CDR2 YFSETQ. The CDR3 protein is CASSLELGHAEQFF. The CDR3 DNA is TGCGCCAGCAGCTTGGAGTTAGGACACGCTGAGCAGTTCTTC.